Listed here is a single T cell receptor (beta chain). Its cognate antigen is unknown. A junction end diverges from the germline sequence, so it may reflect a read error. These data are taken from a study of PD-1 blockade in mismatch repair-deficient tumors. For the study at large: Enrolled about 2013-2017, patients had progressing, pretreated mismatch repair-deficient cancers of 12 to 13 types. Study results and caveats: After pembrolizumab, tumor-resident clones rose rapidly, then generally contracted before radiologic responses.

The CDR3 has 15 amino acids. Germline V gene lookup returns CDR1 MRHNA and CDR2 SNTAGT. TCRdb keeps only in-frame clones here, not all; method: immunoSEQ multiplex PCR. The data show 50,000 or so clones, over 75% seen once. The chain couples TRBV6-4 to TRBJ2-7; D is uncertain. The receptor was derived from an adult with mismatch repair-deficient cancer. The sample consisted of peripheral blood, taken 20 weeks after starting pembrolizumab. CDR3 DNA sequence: TGTGCCAGCAGTTACTCGGTATTGGGGTCCTACGAGCAGTACTTC. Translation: CASSYSVLGSYEQYF.